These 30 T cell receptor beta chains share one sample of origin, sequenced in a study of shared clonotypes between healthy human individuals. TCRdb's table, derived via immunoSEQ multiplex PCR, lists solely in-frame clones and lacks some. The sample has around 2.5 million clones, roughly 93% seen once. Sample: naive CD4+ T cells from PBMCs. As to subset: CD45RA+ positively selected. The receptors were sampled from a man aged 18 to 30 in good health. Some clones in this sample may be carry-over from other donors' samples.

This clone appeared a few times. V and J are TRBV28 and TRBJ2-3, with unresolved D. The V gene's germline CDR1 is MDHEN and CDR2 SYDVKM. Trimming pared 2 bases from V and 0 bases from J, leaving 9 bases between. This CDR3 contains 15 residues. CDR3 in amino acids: CASSLGMGSTDTQYF. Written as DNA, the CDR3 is TGTGCCAGCAGTTTAGGAATGGGTAGCACAGATACGCAGTATTTT.

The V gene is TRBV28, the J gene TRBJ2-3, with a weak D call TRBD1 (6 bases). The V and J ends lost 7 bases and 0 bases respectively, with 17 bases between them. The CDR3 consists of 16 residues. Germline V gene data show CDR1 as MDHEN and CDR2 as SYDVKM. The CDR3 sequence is CASTLGAGASTDTQYF. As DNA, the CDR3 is TGTGCCAGCACCCTGGGCGCAGGGGCTAGCACAGATACGCAGTATTTT.

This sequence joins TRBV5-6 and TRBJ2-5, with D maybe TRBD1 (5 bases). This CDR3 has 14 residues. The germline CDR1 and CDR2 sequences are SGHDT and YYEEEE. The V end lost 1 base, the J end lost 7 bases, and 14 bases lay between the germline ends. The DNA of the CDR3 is TGTGCCAGCAGCTTGCCAGGGAATTGGGGGACCCAGTACTTC. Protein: CASSLPGNWGTQYF.

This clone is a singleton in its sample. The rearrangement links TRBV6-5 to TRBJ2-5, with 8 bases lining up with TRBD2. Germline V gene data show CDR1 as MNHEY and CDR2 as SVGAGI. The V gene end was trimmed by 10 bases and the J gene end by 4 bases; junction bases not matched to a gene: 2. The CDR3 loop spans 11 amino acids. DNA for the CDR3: TGTGCCACCGGGACTAGAGAGACCCAGTACTTC. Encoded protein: CATGTRETQYF.

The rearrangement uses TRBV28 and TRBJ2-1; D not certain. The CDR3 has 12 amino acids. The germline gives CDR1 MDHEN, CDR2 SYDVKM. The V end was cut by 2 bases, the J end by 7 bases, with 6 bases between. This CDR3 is CASSLEANEQFF. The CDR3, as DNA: TGTGCCAGCAGTTTAGAGGCAAATGAGCAGTTCTTC.

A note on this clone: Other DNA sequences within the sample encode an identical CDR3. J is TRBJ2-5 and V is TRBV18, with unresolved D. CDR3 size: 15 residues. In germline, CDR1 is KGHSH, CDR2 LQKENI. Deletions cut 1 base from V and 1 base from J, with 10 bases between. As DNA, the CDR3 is TGTGCCAGCTCACCACTGTTGGCAGCCCAAGAGACCCAGTACTTC. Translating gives CASSPLLAAQETQYF.

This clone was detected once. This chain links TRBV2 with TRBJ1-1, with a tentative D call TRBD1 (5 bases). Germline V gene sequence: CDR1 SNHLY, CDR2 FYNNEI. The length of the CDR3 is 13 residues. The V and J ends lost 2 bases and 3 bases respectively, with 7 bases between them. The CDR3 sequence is CASSELGDTEAFF. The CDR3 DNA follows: TGTGCCAGCAGTGAACTGGGGGACACTGAAGCTTTCTTT. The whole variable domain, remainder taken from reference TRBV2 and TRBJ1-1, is EPEVTQTPSHQVTQMGQEVILRCVPISNHLYFYWYRQILGQKVEFLVSFYNNEISEKSEIFDDQFSVERPDGSNFTLKIRSTKLEDSAMYFCASSELGDTEAFFGQGTRLTVV.

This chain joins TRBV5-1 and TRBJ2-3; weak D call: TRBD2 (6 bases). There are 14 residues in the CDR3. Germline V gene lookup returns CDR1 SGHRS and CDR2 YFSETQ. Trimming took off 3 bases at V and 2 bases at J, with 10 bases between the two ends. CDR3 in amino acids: CASSSLAFTDTQYF. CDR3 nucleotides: TGCGCCAGCAGCTCTCTAGCGTTCACAGATACGCAGTATTTT.

The CDR3 loop reads CASSSSSGNTIYF. The DNA for the CDR3 is TGTGCCAGCAGCTCTAGCTCTGGAAACACCATATATTTT. The chain employs TRBV7-8 and TRBJ1-3; no clear D gene. Trimming took 4 bases from V and 0 from J, leaving 4 bases between them. The CDR3 length is 13 residues. The germline CDR1 and CDR2 sequences are SGHVS and FQNEAQ.

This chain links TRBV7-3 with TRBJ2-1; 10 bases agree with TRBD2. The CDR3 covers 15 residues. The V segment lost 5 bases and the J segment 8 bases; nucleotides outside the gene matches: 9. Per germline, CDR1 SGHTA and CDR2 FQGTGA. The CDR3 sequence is CASSPRLAGVYEQFF. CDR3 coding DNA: TGTGCCAGCAGCCCCAGACTAGCGGGTGTCTATGAGCAGTTCTTC.

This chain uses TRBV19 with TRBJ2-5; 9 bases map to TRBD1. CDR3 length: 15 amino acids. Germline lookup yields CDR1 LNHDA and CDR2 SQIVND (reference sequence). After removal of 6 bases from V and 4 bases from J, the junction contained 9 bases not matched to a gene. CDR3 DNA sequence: TGTGCCAGTAGCCTACAGGGGGCAGGGAGAGAGACCCAGTACTTC. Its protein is CASSLQGAGRETQYF. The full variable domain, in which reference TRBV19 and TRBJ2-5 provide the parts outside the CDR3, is DGGITQSPKYLFRKEGQNVTLSCEQNLNHDAMYWYRQDPGQGLRLIYYSQIVNDFQKGDIAEGYSVSREKKESFPLTVTSAQKNPTAFYLCASSLQGAGRETQYFGPGTRLLVL.

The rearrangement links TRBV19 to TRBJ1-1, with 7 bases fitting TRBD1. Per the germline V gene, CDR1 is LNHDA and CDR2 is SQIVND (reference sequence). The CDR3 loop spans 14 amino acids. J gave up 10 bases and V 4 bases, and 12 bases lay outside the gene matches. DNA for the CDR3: TGTGCCAGTAGTAGCCGTGGGCAGGGGGACCCAGCTTTCTTT. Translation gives CASSSRGQGDPAFF.

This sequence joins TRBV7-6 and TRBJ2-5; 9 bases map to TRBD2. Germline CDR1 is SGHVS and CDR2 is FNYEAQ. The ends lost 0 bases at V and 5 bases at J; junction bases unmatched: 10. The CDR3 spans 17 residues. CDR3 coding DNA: TGTGCCAGCAGCTTAGCGCGCGGCGGGAGGGGGATGGAGACCCAGTACTTC. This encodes CASSLARGGRGMETQYF.

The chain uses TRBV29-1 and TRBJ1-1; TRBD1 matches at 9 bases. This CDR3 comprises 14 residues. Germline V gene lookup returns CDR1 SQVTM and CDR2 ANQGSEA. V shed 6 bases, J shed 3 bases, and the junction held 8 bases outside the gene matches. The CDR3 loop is CSVRGQGLDTEAFF. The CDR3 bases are TGCAGCGTCCGAGGACAGGGGCTAGACACTGAAGCTTTCTTT. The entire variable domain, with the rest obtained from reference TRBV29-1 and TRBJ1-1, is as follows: SAVISQKPSRDICQRGTSLTIQCQVDSQVTMMFWYRQQPGQSLTLIATANQGSEATYESGFVIDKFPISRPNLTFSTLTVSNMSPEDSSIYLCSVRGQGLDTEAFFGQGTRLTVV.

This CDR3 reads CASSRDRPPHNEQFF. The CDR3 nucleotides read TGTGCCAGTAGTCGGGACAGGCCTCCCCACAATGAGCAGTTCTTC. V gene TRBV19 combines with J gene TRBJ2-1; TRBD1 aligns across 8 bases. The junction had 8 bases not matched to a gene; V was cut back by 5 bases and J by 5 bases. The CDR3 runs to 15 residues. In germline, CDR1 is LNHDA, CDR2 SQIVND (reference sequence).

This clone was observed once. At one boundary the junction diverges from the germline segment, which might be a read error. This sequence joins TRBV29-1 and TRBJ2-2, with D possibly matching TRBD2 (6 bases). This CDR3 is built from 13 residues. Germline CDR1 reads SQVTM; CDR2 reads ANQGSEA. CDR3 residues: CSVDFLQTGGLFF. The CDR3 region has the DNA TGCAGCGTTGACTTCCTTCAAACCGGGGGGCTGTTTTTT.

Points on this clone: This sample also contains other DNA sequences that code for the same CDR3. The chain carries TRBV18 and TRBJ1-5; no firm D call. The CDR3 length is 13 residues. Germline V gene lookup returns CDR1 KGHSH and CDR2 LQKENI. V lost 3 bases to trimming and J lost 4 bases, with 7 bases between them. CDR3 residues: CASSPALNQPQHF. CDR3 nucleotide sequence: TGTGCCAGCTCACCCGCACTTAATCAGCCCCAGCATTTT.

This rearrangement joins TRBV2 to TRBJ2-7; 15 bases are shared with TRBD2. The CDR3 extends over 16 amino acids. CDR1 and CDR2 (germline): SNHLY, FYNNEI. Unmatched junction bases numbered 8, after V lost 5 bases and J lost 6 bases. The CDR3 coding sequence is TGTGCCAGCAGTCCTAGGACTAGCGGGGGGGGAGGCGAGCAGTACTTC. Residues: CASSPRTSGGGGEQYF.

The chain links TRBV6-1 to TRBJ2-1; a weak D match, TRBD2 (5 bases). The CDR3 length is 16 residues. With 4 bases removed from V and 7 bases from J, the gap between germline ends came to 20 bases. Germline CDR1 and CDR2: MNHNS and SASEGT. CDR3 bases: TGTGCCAGCAGTGCCCCGTGGACTGGGTATGTGAATGAGCAGTTCTTC. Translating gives CASSAPWTGYVNEQFF.

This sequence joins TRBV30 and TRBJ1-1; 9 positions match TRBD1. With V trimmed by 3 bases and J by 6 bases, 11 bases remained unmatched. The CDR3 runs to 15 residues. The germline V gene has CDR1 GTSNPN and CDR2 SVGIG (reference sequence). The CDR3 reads CAWSKTGGSWPEAFF. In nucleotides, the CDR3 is TGTGCCTGGAGCAAGACAGGGGGATCATGGCCTGAAGCTTTCTTT.

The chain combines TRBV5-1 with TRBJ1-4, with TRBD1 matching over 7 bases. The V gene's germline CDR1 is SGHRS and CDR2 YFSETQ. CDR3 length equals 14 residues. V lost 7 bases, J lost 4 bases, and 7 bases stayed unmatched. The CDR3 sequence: CASSTGDSNEKLFF. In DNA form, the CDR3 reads TGCGCCAGCTCCACGGGGGACAGTAATGAAAAACTGTTTTTT.

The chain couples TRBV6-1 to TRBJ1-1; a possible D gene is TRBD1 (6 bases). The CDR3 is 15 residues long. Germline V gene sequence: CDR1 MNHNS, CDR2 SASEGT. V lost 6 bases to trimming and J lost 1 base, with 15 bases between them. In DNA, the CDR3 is TGTGCCAGCAGGAGGGGGAGACAGACGAACACTGAAGCTTTCTTT. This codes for CASRRGRQTNTEAFF.

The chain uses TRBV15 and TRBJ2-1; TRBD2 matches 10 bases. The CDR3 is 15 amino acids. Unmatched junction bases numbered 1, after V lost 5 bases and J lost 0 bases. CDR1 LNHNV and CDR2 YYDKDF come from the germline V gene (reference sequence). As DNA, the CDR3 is TGTGCCACCAGCGGACTAGCGGCCTCCTACAATGAGCAGTTCTTC. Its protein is CATSGLAASYNEQFF.

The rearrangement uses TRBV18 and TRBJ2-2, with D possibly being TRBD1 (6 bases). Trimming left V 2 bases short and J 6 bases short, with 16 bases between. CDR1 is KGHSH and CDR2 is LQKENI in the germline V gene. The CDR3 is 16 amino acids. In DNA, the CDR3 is TGTGCCAGCTCACCAAACCTCGAACAGGGCTCCGGGGAGCTGTTTTTT. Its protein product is CASSPNLEQGSGELFF.

For the CDR3, the DNA is TGTGCCAGCAGCGTAGTTAGCGGGACTCCCTCTATCGGGGAGCTGTTTTTT. Translating gives CASSVVSGTPSIGELFF. This chain connects TRBV9 to TRBJ2-2; 8 bases are shared with TRBD2. The germline CDR1 and CDR2 sequences are SGDLS and YYNGEE. The CDR3 contains 17 residues. Trimming cost V 0 bases and J 7 bases; bases outside gene matches: 11.

The CDR3: CASSLGGSGRASGELFF. In DNA form, the CDR3 reads TGTGCCAGCAGCTTAGGGGGTAGCGGGAGGGCCTCCGGGGAGCTGTTTTTT. V usage is TRBV7-2 and J usage is TRBJ2-2; 11 nucleotides match TRBD2. The trim removed 1 base at V and 6 bases at J, leaving 7 bases unmatched. Germline assignment: CDR1 SGHTA and CDR2 FQGNSA. The CDR3 has 17 residues.

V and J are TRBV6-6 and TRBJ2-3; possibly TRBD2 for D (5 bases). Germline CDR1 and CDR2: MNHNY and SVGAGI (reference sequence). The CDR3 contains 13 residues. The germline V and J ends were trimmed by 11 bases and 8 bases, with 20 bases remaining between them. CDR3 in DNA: TGTGCCCCTGGGAGCAGGCGGCCAGGTACGCAGTATTTT. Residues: CAPGSRRPGTQYF.

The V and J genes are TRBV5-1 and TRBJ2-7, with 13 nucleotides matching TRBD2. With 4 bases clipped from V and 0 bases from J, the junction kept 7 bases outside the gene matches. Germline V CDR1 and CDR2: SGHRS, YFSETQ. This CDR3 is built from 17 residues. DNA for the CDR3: TGCGCCAGCAGCCCGGGACTAGCGGGGTCGAGCTCCTACGAGCAGTACTTC. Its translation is CASSPGLAGSSSYEQYF. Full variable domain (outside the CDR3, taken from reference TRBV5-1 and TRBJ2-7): KAGVTQTPRYLIKTRGQQVTLSCSPISGHRSVSWYQQTPGQGLQFLFEYFSETQRNKGNFPGRFSGRQFSNSRSEMNVSTLELGDSALYLCASSPGLAGSSSYEQYFGPGTRLTVT.

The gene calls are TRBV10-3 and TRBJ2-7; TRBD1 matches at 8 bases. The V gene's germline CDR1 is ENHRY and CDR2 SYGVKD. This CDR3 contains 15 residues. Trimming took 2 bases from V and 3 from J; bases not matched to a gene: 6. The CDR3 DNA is TGTGCCATCAGTGAGACAGGGGGAGTCGGCTACGAGCAGTACTTC. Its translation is CAISETGGVGYEQYF.

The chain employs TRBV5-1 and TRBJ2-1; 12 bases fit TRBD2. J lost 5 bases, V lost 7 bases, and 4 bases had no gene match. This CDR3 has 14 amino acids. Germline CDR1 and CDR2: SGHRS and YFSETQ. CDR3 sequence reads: CASRGTSGHNEQFF. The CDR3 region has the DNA TGCGCCAGCCGCGGGACTAGCGGGCACAATGAGCAGTTCTTC.